This passage covers 27 T cell receptor beta chains from one sample sequenced in a study of a mutant IDH1 vaccine in newly diagnosed glioma. Clones were sequenced by immunoSEQ multiplex PCR, and TCRdb holds only the in-frame ones, with some missing. The sample includes around 28,000 clones, around 90% of them seen just once. Their antigen targets remain unknown. Time point denoted: week 5, during vaccination. Topical imiquimod was applied with each vaccine dose, which held 300 ug of mutant IDH1 20-mer peptide. The input for sequencing was PBMCs, taken from a glioma patient whose treatment included an IDH1 peptide vaccine. Every receptor here comes from a man between 18 and 29 years old with glioma.

The chain has TRBV5-4 and TRBJ2-2, with D perhaps TRBD2 (5 bases). CDR3 length: 15 amino acids. The germline V and J ends were trimmed by 2 bases and 6 bases, with 14 bases remaining between them. Germline V gives CDR1 SGHNT, CDR2 YYREEE (reference sequence). CDR3 sequence reads: CASSFVRGKSGELFF. Written as DNA, the CDR3 is TGTGCCAGCAGCTTCGTCCGGGGAAAATCCGGGGAGCTGTTTTTT.

The J gene is TRBJ2-7, the V gene TRBV7-9; D not certain. This CDR3 has 11 amino acids. Germline assignment: CDR1 SEHNR and CDR2 FQNEAQ (reference sequence). Trimming removed 1 base from V and 7 bases from J, with 5 bases in between. This CDR3 is CASSLGAEQYF. The CDR3 bases are TGTGCCAGCAGCTTAGGCGCGGAGCAGTACTTC.

The J gene is TRBJ1-2, the V gene TRBV20-1; D unresolved. Germline CDR1 and CDR2: DFQATT and SNEGSKA (reference sequence). V was cut by 5 bases and J by 6 bases, with 10 bases left in between. The CDR3 consists of 11 residues. The CDR3 sequence is CSAEWGDGYTF. Written as DNA, the CDR3 is TGCAGTGCTGAGTGGGGAGATGGCTACACCTTC.

The chain employs TRBV7-6 and TRBJ2-3, with 9 nucleotides matching TRBD2. Germline values: CDR1 SGHVS, CDR2 FNYEAQ. This CDR3 has 18 residues. V dropped 3 bases and J dropped 2; count of bases not matched to a gene: 12. CDR3 region: CASSFHTPGLAHTDTQYF. The CDR3 region has the DNA TGTGCCAGCAGCTTCCATACGCCCGGACTAGCGCACACAGATACGCAGTATTTT.

V is TRBV29-1 and J is TRBJ2-7; D is perhaps TRBD1 (6 bases). The V and J ends lost 5 bases and 6 bases respectively, with 14 bases between them. The CDR3 consists of 12 residues. Germline V lookup: CDR1 SQVTM, CDR2 ANQGSEA. This CDR3 reads CSVWGQGFEQYF. The CDR3 coding sequence is TGCAGCGTTTGGGGGCAGGGGTTCGAGCAGTACTTC.

The rearrangement joins TRBV5-5 to TRBJ1-2, with TRBD1 matching 8 bases. V lost 4 bases, J lost 7 bases, and 15 bases stayed unmatched. The CDR3 loop spans 16 amino acids. Germline CDR1 is SGHKS and CDR2 is YYEKEE (reference sequence). Here the CDR3 DNA reads TGTGCCAGCAGCAAGACCTTACAGGGGGAGGAAAGTGGCTACACCTTC. Protein product: CASSKTLQGEESGYTF.

The chain is built from TRBV28 and TRBJ2-3; 14 bases align to TRBD2. V lost 6 bases and J lost 2; bases outside the gene matches: 4. This CDR3 is built from 16 residues. Germline CDR1 is MDHEN and CDR2 is SYDVKM. The CDR3, as DNA: TGTGCCAGCAGCCCGGGACTAGCGGGAGTCACAGATACGCAGTATTTT. It encodes CASSPGLAGVTDTQYF.

The CDR3 region has the DNA TGCGCCAGCAGTGAGGGACAGGGGTACGAGCAGTACTTC. Its translation: CASSEGQGYEQYF. The chain joins TRBV10-1 to TRBJ2-7; TRBD1 matches 9 bases. Germline CDR1 WNHNN, CDR2 SYGVQD (reference sequence). Trimming cost V 2 bases and J 4 bases; bases outside gene matches: 0. This CDR3 is built from 13 residues.

The V call is TRBV4-1, the J call TRBJ1-2; D gene unclear. The germline gives CDR1 MGHRA, CDR2 YSYEKL. V was clipped by 1 base and J by 0 bases, with 15 bases between them. This CDR3 region has 17 residues. The DNA of the CDR3 is TGCGCCAGCAGCCAAGTCGGACGGGAAAAAGCTAACTATGGCTACACCTTC. Encoded protein: CASSQVGREKANYGYTF.

V gene TRBV6-5 combines with J gene TRBJ1-1; no reliable D call. This CDR3 is built from 13 residues. CDR1 is MNHEY, CDR2 SVGAGI, per germline. Trimming cost V 0 bases and J 10 bases, with 12 bases left between them. This CDR3 is CASSYSRTGGAFF. In DNA, the CDR3 is TGTGCCAGCAGTTACTCGAGAACTGGAGGAGCTTTCTTT.

The chain combines TRBV7-9 with TRBJ1-4; D is ambiguous. In germline, CDR1 is SEHNR, CDR2 FQNEAQ (reference sequence). Trimming stripped 8 bases from V and 10 bases from J, with 20 bases between. CDR3 length: 14 residues. In nucleotides, the CDR3 is TGTGCCAGCGCCTCGGTAGGGTCGGGCGGAAAACTGTTTTTT. It yields the protein CASASVGSGGKLFF.

The rearrangement joins TRBV6-5 to TRBJ1-2; 7 nucleotides align to TRBD1. V was clipped by 6 bases and J by 8 bases; unmatched bases: 9. The length of the CDR3 is 13 residues. Germline lookup yields CDR1 MNHEY and CDR2 SVGAGI. The CDR3 nucleotides are TGTGCCAGCAGCGGAGGGGGCGGAAGGGGCTACACCTTC. It yields the protein CASSGGGGRGYTF.

The chain carries TRBV29-1 and TRBJ1-1, with a tentative D call TRBD1 (5 bases). CDR1 and CDR2 (germline): SQVTM, ANQGSEA. The CDR3 contains 11 residues. CDR3 loop: CAGTVNTEAFF. The CDR3 DNA reads TGCGCCGGGACGGTTAACACTGAAGCTTTCTTT. The variable domain in full, with the rest retrieved from reference TRBV29-1 and TRBJ1-1, is SAVISQKPSRDICQRGTSLTIQCQVDSQVTMMFWYRQQPGQSLTLIATANQGSEATYESGFVIDKFPISRPNLTFSTLTVSNMSPEDSSIYLCAGTVNTEAFFGQGTRLTVV.

The chain links TRBV10-3 to TRBJ1-1; 7 nucleotides match TRBD1. This CDR3 comprises 14 residues. The V gene's germline CDR1 is ENHRY and CDR2 SYGVKD. The trim removed 5 bases at V and 3 bases at J, leaving 6 bases unmatched. Here the CDR3 reads CAISQGGDDTEAFF. The CDR3 nucleotides are TGTGCCATCAGTCAGGGGGGTGACGACACTGAAGCTTTCTTT.

The chain has TRBV6-5 and TRBJ2-3; 8 bases line up with TRBD1. This CDR3 region has 14 residues. In germline, CDR1 is MNHEY, CDR2 SVGAGI. Unmatched junction bases numbered 2, after V lost 4 bases and J lost 2 bases. The CDR3, as DNA: TGTGCCAGCAGTTGGACAGGGCCCACAGATACGCAGTATTTT. Its protein product is CASSWTGPTDTQYF.

This clone was detected once. J is TRBJ1-3 and V is TRBV2, with D perhaps TRBD1 (5 bases). The V end was cut by 3 bases, the J end by 0 bases, with 12 bases between. CDR3 length: 16 amino acids. Germline V gives CDR1 SNHLY, CDR2 FYNNEI. CDR3 sequence: CASSEGRLISGNTIYF. CDR3 nucleotide sequence: TGTGCCAGCAGTGAGGGGCGACTTATCTCTGGAAACACCATATATTTT.

This chain connects TRBV5-4 to TRBJ2-7, with TRBD2 identical over 7 bases. CDR1 is SGHNT and CDR2 is YYREEE in the germline V gene (reference sequence). The CDR3 runs 14 residues. Trimming cost V 1 base and J 3 bases; bases outside gene matches: 4. The DNA of the CDR3 is TGTGCCAGCAGCTTGATGGGCGGGAGCTACGAGCAGTACTTC. Translated: CASSLMGGSYEQYF.

This chain connects TRBV4-3 to TRBJ2-6; D is unclear. This CDR3 comprises 18 residues. Germline CDR1 is LGHNA and CDR2 is YSLEER. The V and J ends lost 3 bases and 0 bases respectively, with 15 bases between them. The CDR3 DNA follows: TGCGCCAGCAGCCAGGCGGCCCATCAGAGCTCTGGGGCCAACGTCCTGACTTTC. Its translation: CASSQAAHQSSGANVLTF.

This clone was detected only a few times. The J gene is TRBJ1-2, the V gene TRBV29-1, with 7 bases aligning to TRBD1. This CDR3 spans 12 amino acids. Germline V gives CDR1 SQVTM, CDR2 ANQGSEA. V was clipped by 3 bases and J by 8 bases; unmatched bases: 6. The CDR3 is CSVDQGGRGYTF. CDR3 sequence (DNA): TGCAGCGTTGATCAGGGGGGCCGGGGCTACACCTTC.

The rearrangement uses TRBV5-1 and TRBJ1-5, with a possible D match to TRBD1 (5 bases). The ends were cut back, 0 bases at V and 6 bases at J, with 16 bases in the middle. This CDR3 region has 16 residues. Per the germline V gene, CDR1 is SGHRS and CDR2 is YFSETQ. CDR3 sequence (DNA): TGCGCCAGCAGCTTGGGGGATCGGCAGGGCGGTCAGCCCCAGCATTTT. Translation gives CASSLGDRQGGQPQHF.

The rearrangement links TRBV5-4 to TRBJ2-1; D unclear. V lost 0 bases, J lost 2 bases, and 9 bases lay in between. There are 15 residues in the CDR3. Germline assignment: CDR1 SGHNT and CDR2 YYREEE (reference sequence). Here the CDR3 reads CASSLGLDPYNEQFF. CDR3 sequence (DNA): TGTGCCAGCAGCTTGGGTCTAGACCCCTACAATGAGCAGTTCTTC.

The J gene is TRBJ2-7, the V gene TRBV29-1; no clear D gene. Trimming removed 7 bases from V and 2 bases from J, with 18 bases in between. Germline assignment: CDR1 SQVTM and CDR2 ANQGSEA. This CDR3 comprises 14 residues. CDR3 residues: CSALEASGPYEQYF. CDR3 nucleotides: TGCAGCGCCCTCGAGGCGTCGGGCCCCTACGAGCAGTACTTC.

The chain carries TRBV6-5 and TRBJ1-1; D is unclear. The CDR3 loop spans 13 amino acids. Trimming took 8 bases from V and 1 from J, leaving 11 bases between them. The germline CDR1 and CDR2 sequences are MNHEY and SVGAGI. The CDR3: CASRLRANTEAFF. As DNA, the CDR3 is TGTGCCAGCCGTCTACGTGCGAACACTGAAGCTTTCTTT.

The V and J genes are TRBV29-1 and TRBJ2-5, with D possibly being TRBD1 or TRBD2 (5 bases each). Trimming shortened V by 5 bases and J by 4 bases, and 8 bases separated the two germline ends. The germline V gene encodes CDR1 SQVTM and CDR2 ANQGSEA. The CDR3 length is 11 residues. Here the CDR3 DNA reads TGCAGCGTTCGGGACCCAGAGACCCAGTACTTC. It is translated as CSVRDPETQYF. The full variable domain, in which reference TRBV29-1 and TRBJ2-5 provide the parts outside the CDR3, is SAVISQKPSRDICQRGTSLTIQCQVDSQVTMMFWYRQQPGQSLTLIATANQGSEATYESGFVIDKFPISRPNLTFSTLTVSNMSPEDSSIYLCSVRDPETQYFGPGTRLLVL.

This chain joins TRBV19 and TRBJ2-7; 11 nucleotides align to TRBD1. Unmatched junction bases numbered 3, after V lost 5 bases and J lost 3 bases. This CDR3 has 14 residues. Germline V lookup: CDR1 LNHDA, CDR2 SQIVND (reference sequence). The CDR3 bases are TGTGCCAGTAGTCTCGGGACAGGGGGCTACGAGCAGTACTTC. This encodes CASSLGTGGYEQYF.

The V and J genes are TRBV6-5 and TRBJ2-7; 8 bases line up with TRBD2. The trim removed 0 bases at V and 2 bases at J, leaving 3 bases unmatched. The CDR3 extends over 15 amino acids. CDR1 and CDR2 (germline): MNHEY, SVGAGI. DNA of the CDR3: TGTGCCAGCAGTTACTCGTCTAGCGGGCCCTACGAGCAGTACTTC. Translated, it gives CASSYSSSGPYEQYF.

The chain is built from TRBV6-1 and TRBJ2-7, with D possibly called TRBD1 or TRBD2 (7 bases each). The CDR3 runs to 11 residues. Germline lookup yields CDR1 MNHNS and CDR2 SASEGT. V was cut by 11 bases and J by 3 bases, with 11 bases left in between. The CDR3 loop is CAGGDSYEQYF. In nucleotides, the CDR3 is TGTGCCGGGGGGGACAGCTACGAGCAGTACTTC.